This paragraph covers one T cell receptor beta chain sequence. Its antigen remains undetermined. Base qualities are not recorded, but no much larger clone differs from it by a single base. The data derive from a study of neoadjuvant nivolumab and ipilimumab in lung cancer (dated by TCRdb to the early 2020s). At the level of the whole study: Nivolumab was administered intravenously at 3 mg/kg on days 1, 15 and 29, and in the combination arm ipilimumab 1 mg/kg was added on day 1 only. The primary trial endpoint was the major pathologic response (MPR) rate in the intention-to-treat population in each study arm. A total of around 46 patients with operable NSCLC were treated in the trial, with around 23 randomized to nivolumab monotherapy and roughly 20 randomized to nivolumab plus ipilimumab. The study compared TCR repertoires in pretherapy (baseline) peripheral blood with TCR repertoires in tumors resected at surgery after neoadjuvant immune checkpoint blockade. Matched pretherapy and resected tumor pairs were analyzed for seven patients, of whom four received nivolumab and three received nivolumab plus ipilimumab. Study-wide conclusions, independent of this receptor: TCR richness in pretherapy blood showed a positive correlation with richness in tumors resected after neoadjuvant therapy (Spearman R of about 0.77). There was no significant correlation between TCR clonality and pathologic tumor regression, and just a single major-pathologic-response sample was available for the clonality-regression analysis. Compared with tumor-adjacent uninvolved lung, resected tumors had greater TCR richness and clonality, and increases showed up in more of the dual-therapy-treated tumors. A small number of samples underwent TCR sequencing. From pretherapy to surgery, tumor T-cell richness and clonality went up in three of three dual-therapy tumors, versus only two of four nivolumab-treated tumors.

Libraries were made using the immunoSEQ multiplex PCR assay. The original methods were these. Richness and clonality were used to summarize the repertoires, and clones that significantly expanded or contracted between pre- and post-therapy samples were identified. In its TCRdb copy, this immuneACCESS table keeps in-frame sequences only and misses some clones. Where compared with another copy, unresolved V genes explain less than half of these, and the others have no known cause. Clone size and the V and J calls come from that table; the DNA yielded D and trimming. Within this sample are 4,000 to 5,500 clones, with roughly 80% of them counted one time only. The ten largest clones capture roughly 13% of the sample. CDR1 and CDR2, looked up from the germline V gene, are SGHTA and FQGNSA. Between the V and J ends, shortened by 5 bases and 2 bases respectively, the junction contains 18 bases. The CDR3 holds 16 amino acids from the cysteine to the phenylalanine. The kept DNA is CDR3 alone, 48 bases in frame from the first base.

Interpreted using the paper, the time point label stands for: at surgical resection after neoadjuvant nivolumab +/- ipilimumab. The samples were obtained from NEOSTAR, a phase 2 randomized trial that tested neoadjuvant nivolumab or nivolumab plus ipilimumab, followed by surgery, in operable NSCLC. At resection, tumor-adjacent uninvolved lung was collected and used as a matched non-tumor comparison for resected tumor TCR repertoires. The rearrangement joined TRBV7-2 to TRBJ1-2; matching of 5 bases hints at TRBD1 as the D gene. The sequence was obtained from an adult with non-small cell lung cancer. The sample here was adjacent normal lung tissue, taken after neoadjuvant nivolumab, alone or with ipilimumab, at or shortly before surgery. The CDR3 corresponds to CASSPSPGTANYGYTF. The DNA reads TGTGCCAGCAGCCCCTCCCCCGGGACGGCAAACTATGGCTACACCTTC.